This TCR beta chain was recorded in a study of blood T cell repertoires in COVID-19. Study members were between about 18 and 95 years old and lived in roughly 24 US regions. Allocation to cohorts depended on clinical history reported by the participants. Per the original methods: Using reference gene primer amplification, nucleated cell counts were estimated. The data were produced by immunoSEQ multiplex PCR, yet TCRdb's version contains in-frame clones alone and is incomplete. The D gene and trimming were derived from the DNA, and the V and J assignments and clone size from that table. The data contain around 230,000 clones, 80% to 90% of them singletons. This clone came up a few times. Germline CDR1 PRHDT, CDR2 FYEKMQ (reference sequence). The CDR3 sequence is 15 residues long. Trimming pared 7 bases from V and 4 bases from J, leaving 16 bases between.

The sequence was obtained from a man aged 40-49 years who had recovered from COVID-19. The rearrangement joins TRBV13 to TRBJ2-2; D perhaps matches TRBD1 (6 bases). The material sequenced was PBMCs or T cells enriched from blood (not recorded which). This CDR3 is CASTMQGLSTGELFF. For the CDR3, the DNA is TGTGCCAGCACCATGCAGGGGTTGTCCACCGGGGAGCTGTTTTTT. Complete variable domain (other parts from reference TRBV13 and TRBJ2-2): AAGVIQSPRHLIKEKRETATLKCYPIPRHDTVYWYQQGPGQDPQFLISFYEKMQSDKGSIPDRFSAQQFSDYHSELNMSSLELGDSALYFCASTMQGLSTGELFFGEGSRLTVL.